This T cell receptor (beta chain) was identified in a study of T-cell memory formation after mild COVID-19. The CDR3 contains 15 residues. Germline CDR1 MNHEY, CDR2 SMNVEV (reference sequence). Trimming shortened V by 0 bases and J by 0 bases, and 8 bases separated the two germline ends. It was 5'RACE with constant-segment primers that produced the TCR alpha and TCR beta cDNA libraries, which carried sample barcodes and UMIs. MiXCR, run by TCRdb on the 5' RACE reads, gives a single entry per CDR3 protein. Found here are about 470,000 distinct CDR3 sequences, around a quarter of them singletons; the top ten hold around an eighth. This clonotype has only a few counts.

The TCR was taken from an adult woman who had mild COVID-19 (a few samples of this study predate the infection). Cell type and time point are not known. The chain links TRBV27 to TRBJ1-2; maybe TRBD1 (5 bases). The material sequenced was PBMCs or a T cell subset sorted from them (not recorded which). CDR3 protein: CASSLSRQSNYGYTF. DNA of the CDR3: TGTGCCAGCAGTTTATCGAGACAGTCTAACTATGGCTACACCTTC.